This T cell receptor (beta chain) was observed in a study of shared clonotypes between healthy human individuals. Study in general: Used for every donor were three CD4 naive, three CD4 memory, two CD8 naive and one CD8 memory plate. Findings of the study overall: Clonotypes which were not shared had lower generation probabilities than clonotypes that all four donors shared. In this cohort, only blood was sampled, and tissue repertoires likely differ.

Profiling relied on immunoSEQ multiplex PCR, and the TCRdb table lists in-frame clones only, not all of them. The repertoire includes more than 2,000,000 clones, over 90% of them detected once, and under 0.45% sits in the top ten. Worth noting for this clone: What it binds is not known. This sample includes further DNA sequences coding for the same CDR3.

This CDR3 has 13 residues. V dropped 2 bases and J dropped 3; count of bases not matched to a gene: 2. Looked up from germline, CDR1 is SGHNT and CDR2 is YYREEE (reference sequence). Caucasian adults living in Nashville, Tennessee, provided all samples. The rearrangement uses TRBV5-4 and TRBJ2-7; 7 positions match TRBD2. The TCR originated in a man aged 18 to 30 in good health. Some clones in this sample may be carry-over from other donors' samples. Specimen: naive CD4+ T cells from PBMCs. Subset given: CD45RA+ positively selected. CDR3 protein: CASSLGTNYEQYF. In DNA form, the CDR3 reads TGTGCCAGCAGCTTAGGGACTAACTACGAGCAGTACTTC. Filled out from reference TRBV5-4 and TRBJ2-7, the complete variable domain reads ETGVTQSPTHLIKTRGQQVTLRCSSQSGHNTVSWYQQALGQGPQFIFQYYREEENGRGNFPPRFSGLQFPNYSSELNVNALELDDSALYLCASSLGTNYEQYFGPGTRLTVT.